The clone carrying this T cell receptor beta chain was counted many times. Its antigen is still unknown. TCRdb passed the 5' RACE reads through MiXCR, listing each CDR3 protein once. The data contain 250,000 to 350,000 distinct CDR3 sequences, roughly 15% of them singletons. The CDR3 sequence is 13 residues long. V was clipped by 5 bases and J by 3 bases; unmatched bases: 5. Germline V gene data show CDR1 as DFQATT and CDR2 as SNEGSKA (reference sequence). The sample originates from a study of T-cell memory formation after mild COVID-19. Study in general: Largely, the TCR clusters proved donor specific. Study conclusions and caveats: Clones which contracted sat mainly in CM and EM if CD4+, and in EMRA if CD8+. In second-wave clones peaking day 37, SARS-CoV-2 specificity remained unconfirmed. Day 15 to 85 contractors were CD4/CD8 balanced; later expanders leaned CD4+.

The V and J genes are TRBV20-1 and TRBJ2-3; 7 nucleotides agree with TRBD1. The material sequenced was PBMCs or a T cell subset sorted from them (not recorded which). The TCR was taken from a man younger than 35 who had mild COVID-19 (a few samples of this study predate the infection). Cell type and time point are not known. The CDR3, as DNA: TGCAGTGCTGGACAGGCCCGGACAGATACGCAGTATTTT. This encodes CSAGQARTDTQYF.